This T cell receptor beta chain is from a study of OX40 agonist ivuxolimab in advanced cancers. Sequencing was performed with immunoSEQ multiplex PCR; in TCRdb, only in-frame clones are kept and a portion is missing. The data show approximately 60,000 clones, with around 93% seen just once and 12% held by the top ten. Germline CDR1 and CDR2: MGHDK and SYGVNS. The length of the CDR3 is 16 residues. Trimming took 6 bases from V and 0 from J, leaving 17 bases between them. This sequence joins TRBV25-1 and TRBJ1-1; D is unclear. The specimen was CD4+ or CD8+ T cells sorted from blood, collected in a trial of the OX40 agonist ivuxolimab. This sequence was found in an adult with an advanced solid tumor such as melanoma, head and neck, liver or kidney cancer. The CDR3 spells CASSCTVCPMNTEAFF. For the CDR3, the DNA is TGTGCCAGCAGCTGTACAGTCTGCCCGATGAACACTGAAGCTTTCTTT.